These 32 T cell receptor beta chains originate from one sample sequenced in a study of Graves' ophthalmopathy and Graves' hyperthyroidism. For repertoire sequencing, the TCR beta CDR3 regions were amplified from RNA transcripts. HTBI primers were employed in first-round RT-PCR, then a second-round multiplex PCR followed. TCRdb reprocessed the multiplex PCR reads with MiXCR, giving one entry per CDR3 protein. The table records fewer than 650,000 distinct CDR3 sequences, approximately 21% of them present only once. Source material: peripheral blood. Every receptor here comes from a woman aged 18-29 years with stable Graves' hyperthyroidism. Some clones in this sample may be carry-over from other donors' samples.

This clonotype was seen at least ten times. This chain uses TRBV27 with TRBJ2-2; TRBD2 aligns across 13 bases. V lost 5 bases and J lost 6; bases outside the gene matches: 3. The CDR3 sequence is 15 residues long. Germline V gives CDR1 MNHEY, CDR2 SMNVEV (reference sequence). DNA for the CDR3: TGTGCCAGCAGTCGACTAGCGGGGGGTCCCGGGGAGCTGTTTTTT. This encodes CASSRLAGGPGELFF.

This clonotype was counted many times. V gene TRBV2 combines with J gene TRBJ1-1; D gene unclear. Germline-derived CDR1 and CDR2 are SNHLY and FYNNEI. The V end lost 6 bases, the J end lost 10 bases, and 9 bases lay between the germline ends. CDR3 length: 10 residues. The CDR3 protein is CASSPVGAFF. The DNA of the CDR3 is TGTGCCAGCAGCCCTGTGGGAGCTTTCTTT.

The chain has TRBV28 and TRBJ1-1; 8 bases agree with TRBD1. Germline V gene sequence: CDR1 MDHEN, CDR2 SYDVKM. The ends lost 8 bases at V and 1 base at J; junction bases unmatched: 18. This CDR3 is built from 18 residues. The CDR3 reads CASYSQRDRSTGNTEAFF. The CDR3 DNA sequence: TGTGCCAGCTATTCACAACGGGACAGGTCAACGGGGAACACTGAAGCTTTCTTT.

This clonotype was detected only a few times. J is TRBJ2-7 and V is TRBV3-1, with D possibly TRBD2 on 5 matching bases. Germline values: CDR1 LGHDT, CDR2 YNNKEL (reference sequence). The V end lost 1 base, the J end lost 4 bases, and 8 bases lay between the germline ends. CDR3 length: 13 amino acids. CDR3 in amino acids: CASSQGEWYEQYF. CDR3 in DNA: TGTGCCAGCAGCCAAGGGGAGTGGTACGAGCAGTACTTC.

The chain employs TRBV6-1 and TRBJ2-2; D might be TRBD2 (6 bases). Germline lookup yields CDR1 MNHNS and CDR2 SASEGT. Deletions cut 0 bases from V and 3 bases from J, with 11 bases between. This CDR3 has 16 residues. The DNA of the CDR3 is TGTGCCAGCAGTGAAGCCGGAGGGACCCACACCGGGGAGCTGTTTTTT. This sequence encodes CASSEAGGTHTGELFF.

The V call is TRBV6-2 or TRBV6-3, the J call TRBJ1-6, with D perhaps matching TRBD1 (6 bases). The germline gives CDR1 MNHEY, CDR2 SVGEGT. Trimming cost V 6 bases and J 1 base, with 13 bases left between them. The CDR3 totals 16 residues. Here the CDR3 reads CASRPRTASYNSPLHF. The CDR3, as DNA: TGTGCCAGCAGGCCTAGGACAGCGTCCTATAATTCACCCCTCCACTTT.

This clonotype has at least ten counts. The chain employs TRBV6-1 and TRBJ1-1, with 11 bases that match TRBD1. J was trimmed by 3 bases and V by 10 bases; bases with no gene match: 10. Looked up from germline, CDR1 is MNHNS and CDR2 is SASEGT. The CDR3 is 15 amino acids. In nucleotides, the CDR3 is TGTGCCACGTATACCGGGACAGGGGGGCACACTGAAGCTTTCTTT. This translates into CATYTGTGGHTEAFF.

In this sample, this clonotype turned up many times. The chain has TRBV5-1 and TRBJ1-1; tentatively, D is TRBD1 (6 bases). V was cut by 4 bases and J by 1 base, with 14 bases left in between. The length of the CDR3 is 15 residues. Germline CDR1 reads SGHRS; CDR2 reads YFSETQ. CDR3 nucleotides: TGCGCCAGCAGCAAAGGACAGAGCCAGAACACTGAAGCTTTCTTT. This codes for CASSKGQSQNTEAFF.

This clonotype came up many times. CDR3 in amino acids: CASSMGLAEETQYF. CDR3 sequence (DNA): TGTGCCAGCAGCATGGGACTAGCGGAAGAGACCCAGTACTTC. The chain recombines TRBV7-9 with TRBJ2-5, with 11 nucleotides matching TRBD2. After removal of 5 bases from V and 3 bases from J, the junction contained 2 bases not matched to a gene. The CDR3 loop spans 14 amino acids. Germline CDR1 and CDR2: SEHNR and FQNEAQ (reference sequence).

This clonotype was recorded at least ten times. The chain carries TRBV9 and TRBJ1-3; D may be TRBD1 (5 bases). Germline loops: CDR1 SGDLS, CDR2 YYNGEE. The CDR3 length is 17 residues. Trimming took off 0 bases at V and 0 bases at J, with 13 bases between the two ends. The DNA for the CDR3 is TGTGCCAGCAGCGTAGATCTGGGGGTGAGCTCTGGAAACACCATATATTTT. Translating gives CASSVDLGVSSGNTIYF.

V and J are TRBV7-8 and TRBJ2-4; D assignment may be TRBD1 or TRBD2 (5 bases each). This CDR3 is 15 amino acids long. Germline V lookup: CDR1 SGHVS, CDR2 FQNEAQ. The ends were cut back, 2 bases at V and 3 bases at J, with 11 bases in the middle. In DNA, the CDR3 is TGTGCCAGCAGCTTAAGAGGGGTCGGCAAAAACATTCAGTACTTC. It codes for CASSLRGVGKNIQYF.

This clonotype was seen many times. In DNA form, the CDR3 reads TGTGCCAGCAGTGTCGGTCTAACGGGCGGAGGCTACACCTTC. Amino acids: CASSVGLTGGGYTF. The V call is TRBV28, the J call TRBJ1-2, with unresolved D. There are 14 residues in the CDR3. Germline lookup yields CDR1 MDHEN and CDR2 SYDVKM. V was pared by 5 bases and J by 8 bases, with 18 bases between.

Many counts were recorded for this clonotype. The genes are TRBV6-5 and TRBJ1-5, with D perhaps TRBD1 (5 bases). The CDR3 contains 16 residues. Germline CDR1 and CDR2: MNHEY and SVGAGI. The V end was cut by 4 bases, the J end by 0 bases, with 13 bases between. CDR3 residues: CASSSNRQRSNQPQHF. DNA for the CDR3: TGTGCCAGCAGTTCAAATCGACAGCGTAGCAATCAGCCCCAGCATTTT.

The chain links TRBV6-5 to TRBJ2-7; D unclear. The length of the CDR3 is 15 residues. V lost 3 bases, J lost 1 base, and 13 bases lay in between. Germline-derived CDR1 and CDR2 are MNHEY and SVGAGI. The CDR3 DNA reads TGTGCCAGCAGTTATAAGGGCTACCCATCCTACGAGCAGTACTTC. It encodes CASSYKGYPSYEQYF.

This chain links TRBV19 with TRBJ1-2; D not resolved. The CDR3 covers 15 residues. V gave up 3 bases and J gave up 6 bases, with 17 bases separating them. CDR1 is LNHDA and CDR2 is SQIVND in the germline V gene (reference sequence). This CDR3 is CASSITAGGVDGYTF. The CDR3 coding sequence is TGTGCCAGTAGTATTACGGCCGGAGGCGTCGATGGCTACACCTTC. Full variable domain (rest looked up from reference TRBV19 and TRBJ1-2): DGGITQSPKYLFRKEGQNVTLSCEQNLNHDAMYWYRQDPGQGLRLIYYSQIVNDFQKGDIAEGYSVSREKKESFPLTVTSAQKNPTAFYLCASSITAGGVDGYTFGSGTRLTVV.

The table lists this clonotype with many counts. CDR3 nucleotides: TGTGCCACGCAAAACGGAAACACCATATATTTT. Translating it yields CATQNGNTIYF. This rearrangement joins TRBV6-5 to TRBJ1-3; D remains ambiguous. The CDR3 runs to 11 residues. Trimming took 10 bases from V and 4 from J, leaving 8 bases between them. Germline CDR1 is MNHEY and CDR2 is SVGAGI.

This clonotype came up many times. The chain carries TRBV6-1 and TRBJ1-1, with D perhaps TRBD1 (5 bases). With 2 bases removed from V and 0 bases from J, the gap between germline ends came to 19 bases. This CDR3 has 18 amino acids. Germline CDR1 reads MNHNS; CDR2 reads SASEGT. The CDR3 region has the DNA TGTGCCAGCAGTGAATCTCCGGACGGGGCAACTGTGAACACTGAAGCTTTCTTT. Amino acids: CASSESPDGATVNTEAFF.

As DNA, the CDR3 is TGTGCCACCAGCAGTGGCAGGGGGTTCACTGAAGCTTTCTTT. Encoded protein: CATSSGRGFTEAFF. This chain links TRBV15 with TRBJ1-1, with 7 bases lining up with TRBD1. Germline loops: CDR1 LNHNV, CDR2 YYDKDF (reference sequence). V shed 3 bases, J shed 4 bases, and the junction held 5 bases outside the gene matches. This CDR3 is built from 14 residues.

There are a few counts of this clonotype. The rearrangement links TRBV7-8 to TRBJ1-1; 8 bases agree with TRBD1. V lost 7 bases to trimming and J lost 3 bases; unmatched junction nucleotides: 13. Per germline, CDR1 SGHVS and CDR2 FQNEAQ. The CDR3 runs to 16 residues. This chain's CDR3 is CASMDAGGFSDTEAFF. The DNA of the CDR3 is TGTGCCAGCATGGACGCAGGGGGCTTCTCGGACACTGAAGCTTTCTTT.

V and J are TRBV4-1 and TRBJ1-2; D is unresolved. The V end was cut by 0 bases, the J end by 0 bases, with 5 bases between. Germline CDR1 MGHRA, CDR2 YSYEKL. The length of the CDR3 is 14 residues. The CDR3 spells CASSQEKPNYGYTF. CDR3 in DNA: TGCGCCAGCAGCCAAGAGAAACCTAACTATGGCTACACCTTC.

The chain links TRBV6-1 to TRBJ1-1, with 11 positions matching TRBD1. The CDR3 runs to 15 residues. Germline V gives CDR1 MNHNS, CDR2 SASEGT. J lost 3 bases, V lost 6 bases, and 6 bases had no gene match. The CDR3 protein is CASSRDRGSDTEAFF. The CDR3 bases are TGTGCCAGCAGCCGGGACAGGGGGTCAGACACTGAAGCTTTCTTT.

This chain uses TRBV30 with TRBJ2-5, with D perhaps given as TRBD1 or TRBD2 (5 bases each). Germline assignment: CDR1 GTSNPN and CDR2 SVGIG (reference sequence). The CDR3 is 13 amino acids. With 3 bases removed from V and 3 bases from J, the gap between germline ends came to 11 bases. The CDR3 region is CAWSRGPKETQYF. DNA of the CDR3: TGTGCCTGGAGCCGGGGACCGAAAGAGACCCAGTACTTC.

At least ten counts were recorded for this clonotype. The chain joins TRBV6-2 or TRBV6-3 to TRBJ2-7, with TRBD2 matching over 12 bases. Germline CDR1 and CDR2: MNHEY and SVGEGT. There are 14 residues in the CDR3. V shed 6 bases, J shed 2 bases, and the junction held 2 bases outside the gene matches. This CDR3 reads CASRTSGSAYEQYF. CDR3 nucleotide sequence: TGTGCCAGCAGGACTAGCGGGAGTGCCTACGAGCAGTACTTC.

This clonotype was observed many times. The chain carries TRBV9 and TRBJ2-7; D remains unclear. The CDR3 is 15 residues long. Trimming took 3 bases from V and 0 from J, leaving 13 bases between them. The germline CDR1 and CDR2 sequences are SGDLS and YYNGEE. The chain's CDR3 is CASSANSEFSYEQYF. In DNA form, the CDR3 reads TGTGCCAGCAGCGCCAACAGTGAATTCTCCTACGAGCAGTACTTC.

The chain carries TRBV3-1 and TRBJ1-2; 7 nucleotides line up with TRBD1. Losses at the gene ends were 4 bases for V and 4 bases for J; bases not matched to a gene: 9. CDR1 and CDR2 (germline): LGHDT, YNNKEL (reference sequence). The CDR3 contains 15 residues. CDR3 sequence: CASSRPGAGGYGYTF. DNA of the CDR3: TGTGCCAGCAGCCGCCCCGGGGCAGGGGGCTATGGCTACACCTTC.

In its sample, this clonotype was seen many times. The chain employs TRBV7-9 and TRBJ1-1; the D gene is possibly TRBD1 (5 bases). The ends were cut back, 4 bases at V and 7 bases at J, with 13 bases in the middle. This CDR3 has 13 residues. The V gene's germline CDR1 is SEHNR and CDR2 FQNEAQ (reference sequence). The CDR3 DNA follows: TGTGCCAGCAGCTCCGACCCGGGGGATGAAGCTTTCTTT. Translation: CASSSDPGDEAFF.

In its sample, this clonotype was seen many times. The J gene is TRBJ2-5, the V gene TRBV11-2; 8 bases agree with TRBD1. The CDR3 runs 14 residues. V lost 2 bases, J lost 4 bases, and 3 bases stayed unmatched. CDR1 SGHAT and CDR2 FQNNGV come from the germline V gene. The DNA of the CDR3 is TGTGCCAGCAGCTTATCGGACAGGGCAGAGACCCAGTACTTC. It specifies CASSLSDRAETQYF.

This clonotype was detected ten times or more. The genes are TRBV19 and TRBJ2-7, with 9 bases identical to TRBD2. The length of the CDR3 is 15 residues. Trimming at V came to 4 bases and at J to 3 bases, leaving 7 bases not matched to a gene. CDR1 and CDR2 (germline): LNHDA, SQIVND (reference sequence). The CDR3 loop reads CASSTGLAGNYEQYF. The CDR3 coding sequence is TGTGCCAGTAGTACGGGGCTAGCGGGAAACTACGAGCAGTACTTC.

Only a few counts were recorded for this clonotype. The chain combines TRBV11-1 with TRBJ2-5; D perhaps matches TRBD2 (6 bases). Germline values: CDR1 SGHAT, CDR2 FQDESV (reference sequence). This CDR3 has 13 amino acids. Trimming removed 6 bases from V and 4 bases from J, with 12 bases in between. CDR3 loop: CASRGLASETQYF. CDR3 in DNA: TGTGCCAGCAGAGGCCTAGCGTCAGAGACCCAGTACTTC. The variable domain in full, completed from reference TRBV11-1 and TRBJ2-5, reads EAEVAQSPRYKITEKSQAVAFWCDPISGHATLYWYRQILGQGPELLVQFQDESVVDDSQLPKDRFSAERLKGVDSTLKIQPAELGDSAMYLCASRGLASETQYFGPGTRLLVL.

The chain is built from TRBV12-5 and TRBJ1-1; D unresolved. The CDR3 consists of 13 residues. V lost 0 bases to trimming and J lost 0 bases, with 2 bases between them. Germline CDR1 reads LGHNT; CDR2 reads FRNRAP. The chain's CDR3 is CASGLVLNTEAFF. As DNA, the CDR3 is TGTGCTAGTGGTTTGGTCCTGAACACTGAAGCTTTCTTT. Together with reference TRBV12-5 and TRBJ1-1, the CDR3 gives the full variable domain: DARVTQTPRHKVTEMGQEVTMRCQPILGHNTVFWYRQTMMQGLELLAYFRNRAPLDDSGMPKDRFSAEMPDATLATLKIQPSEPRDSAVYFCASGLVLNTEAFFGQGTRLTVV.

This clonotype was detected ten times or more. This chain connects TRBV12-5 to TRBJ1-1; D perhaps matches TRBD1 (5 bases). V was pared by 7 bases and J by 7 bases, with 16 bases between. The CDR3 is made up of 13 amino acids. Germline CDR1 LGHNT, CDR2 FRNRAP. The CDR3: CASVPDTSYEAFF. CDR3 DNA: TGTGCTAGTGTCCCGGACACATCCTATGAAGCTTTCTTT.

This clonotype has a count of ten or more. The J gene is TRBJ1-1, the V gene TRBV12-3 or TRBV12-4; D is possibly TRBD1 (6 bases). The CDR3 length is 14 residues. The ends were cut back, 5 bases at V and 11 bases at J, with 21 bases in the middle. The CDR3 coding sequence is TGTGCCAGCAGTGCCAACAGGGTGGGGGAGCGGGCTTTCTTT. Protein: CASSANRVGERAFF.